This T cell receptor (beta chain) was identified in a study of shared clonotypes between healthy human individuals. V was shortened by 0 bases and J by 0 bases, with 22 bases between the two germline ends. The germline CDR1 and CDR2 sequences are SGDLS and YYNGEE. The CDR3 sequence is 19 residues long. The protocol was immunoSEQ multiplex PCR, while the TCRdb copy is restricted to in-frame clones and leaves out a portion. The table includes about 2.3 million clones, more than 80% detected once. The chain is built from TRBV9 and TRBJ2-7, with D perhaps being TRBD1 or TRBD2 (5 bases each). This receptor was obtained from a man between 18 and 29 years old in good health. Some clones in this sample may be carry-over from other donors' samples. The specimen sequenced was naive CD4+ T cells from PBMCs. As to subset: CD45RA+ positively selected. The CDR3 is CASSVDFVRTAGSSYEQYF. CDR3 coding DNA: TGTGCCAGCAGCGTAGATTTTGTGAGAACAGCAGGGAGCTCCTACGAGCAGTACTTC.